This T cell receptor (beta chain) stems from a study of T cell repertoires in cytomegalovirus infection. Concerning this clonotype itself: Its antigen remains unknown.

Germline V CDR1 and CDR2: SNHLY, FYNNEI. CDR3 length equals 17 residues. After removal of 9 bases from V and 0 bases from J, the junction contained 14 bases not matched to a gene. TCRdb used MiXCR to reprocess the reads, holding one entry per CDR3 protein. Of approximately 1,000,000 distinct CDR3 sequences listed, approximately 32% are singletons. The TCR comes from a human donor in good health (CMV status not recorded). Some clones in this sample may be carry-over from other donors' samples. This specimen consisted of cultured CD8+ T cells from PBMCs, obtained from culture after CMV antigen stimulation. The gene calls are TRBV2 and TRBJ2-5, with 9 bases matching TRBD2. CDR3 sequence reads: CARTGTSPMENQETQYF. In DNA, the CDR3 is TGTGCCAGAACCGGGACTAGCCCCATGGAAAACCAAGAGACCCAGTACTTC.